These 11 T cell receptor beta chains were all obtained from the same sample, sequenced in a study of post-analysis software for immune sequencing data. Regarding the study as a whole: With TRBV5-6, TRBV5-1 and TRBV20-1 included, 4 to 6 TRBV segments were more frequent in patients than in controls.

The antigens of these receptors remain unknown. The authors incorporated unique molecular identifiers into the TCR beta cDNA libraries. TCRdb ran MiXCR on the PCR reads and lists one entry per CDR3 protein. This sample has about 380,000 distinct CDR3 sequences; less than 40% occur once, and the top ten carry about an eighth. The material sequenced was blood. The receptors stem from a girl between 10 and 17 years old with multiple sclerosis.

CDR3 DNA sequence: TGCAGTGCTAGAGATCGGGATAGCGCAGGGGTACGAAGCAATCAGCCCCAGCATTTT. Residues: CSARDRDSAGVRSNQPQHF. The rearrangement joins TRBV20-1 to TRBJ1-5, with D possibly matching TRBD1 (6 bases). Trimming pared 0 bases from V and 1 base from J, leaving 22 bases between. Germline CDR1 is DFQATT and CDR2 is SNEGSKA (reference sequence). The CDR3 totals 19 residues.

The CDR3 DNA is TGTGCCAGCAGTCTCCGGCCCGGCAGGCAAGACGGGGAGCTGTTTTTT. Protein product: CASSLRPGRQDGELFF. This rearrangement joins TRBV12-3 or TRBV12-4 to TRBJ2-2; D ambiguous. The CDR3 is made up of 16 amino acids. V lost 5 bases to trimming and J lost 7 bases, with 20 bases between them.

This chain connects TRBV12-3 or TRBV12-4 to TRBJ1-5; D is uncertain. The CDR3 spans 12 residues. Trimming removed 4 bases from V and 8 bases from J, with 9 bases in between. CDR3 in amino acids: CASSSTGEPQHF. The CDR3 coding sequence is TGTGCCAGCAGTTCTACTGGGGAGCCCCAGCATTTT.

This clonotype showed up just a few times. The chain combines TRBV5-1 with TRBJ2-7; 8 bases line up with TRBD1. V trimming: 2 bases; J trimming: 2 bases; junction bases outside the gene matches: 3. The CDR3 contains 14 residues. Germline CDR1 and CDR2: SGHRS and YFSETQ. CDR3 bases: TGCGCCAGCAGCTTCACGGACAGGGCCTACGAGCAGTACTTC. This translates into CASSFTDRAYEQYF. Filled out from reference TRBV5-1 and TRBJ2-7, the complete variable domain reads KAGVTQTPRYLIKTRGQQVTLSCSPISGHRSVSWYQQTPGQGLQFLFEYFSETQRNKGNFPGRFSGRQFSNSRSEMNVSTLELGDSALYLCASSFTDRAYEQYFGPGTRLTVT.

This clonotype was counted many times. V and J are TRBV6-5 and TRBJ2-6; 8 bases align to TRBD1. CDR3 length: 17 amino acids. Germline CDR1 is MNHEY and CDR2 is SVGAGI. With V trimmed by 5 bases and J by 6 bases, 12 bases remained unmatched. CDR3: CASSTVQGASEANVLTF. Here the CDR3 DNA reads TGTGCCAGCAGTACTGTTCAGGGGGCGAGTGAGGCCAACGTCCTGACTTTC.

The chain couples TRBV11-2 to TRBJ2-5; 8 bases are shared with TRBD1. The CDR3 spans 16 residues. Germline V gene data show CDR1 as SGHAT and CDR2 as FQNNGV. J gave up 1 base and V 0 bases, and 4 bases lay outside the gene matches. DNA of the CDR3: TGTGCCAGCAGCTTAGATTGGACAGGGCCCCAAGAGACCCAGTACTTC. Encoded protein: CASSLDWTGPQETQYF. Full variable domain (outside the CDR3, taken from reference TRBV11-2 and TRBJ2-5): EAGVAQSPRYKIIEKRQSVAFWCNPISGHATLYWYQQILGQGPKLLIQFQNNGVVDDSQLPKDRFSAERLKGVDSTLKIQPAKLEDSAVYLCASSLDWTGPQETQYFGPGTRLLVL.

This clonotype was observed a few times. The rearrangement uses TRBV6-5 and TRBJ2-5; maybe TRBD1 (6 bases). V was trimmed by 6 bases and J by 2 bases, leaving 16 bases between them. Germline V gene data show CDR1 as MNHEY and CDR2 as SVGAGI. CDR3 size: 15 residues. The CDR3 spells CASSLDRASQETQYF. The CDR3 DNA reads as TGTGCCAGCAGCCTGGACAGAGCTTCTCAAGAGACCCAGTACTTC.

The sample holds a few counts of this clonotype. The CDR3 bases are TGTGCCAGCAGCTTACATCAGGACAATGAGCAGTTCTTC. It yields the protein CASSLHQDNEQFF. The rearrangement joins TRBV7-3 to TRBJ2-1; D not resolved. CDR3 length: 13 amino acids. The germline gives CDR1 SGHTA, CDR2 FQGTGA. V shed 2 bases and J shed 5 bases, with 7 bases lying between them.

This chain uses TRBV9 with TRBJ2-6; D call uncertain. The CDR3 length is 16 residues. Germline V gene data show CDR1 as SGDLS and CDR2 as YYNGEE. The germline V and J ends were trimmed by 0 bases and 0 bases, with 7 bases remaining between them. CDR3 bases: TGTGCCAGCAGCGTAGGGGCCAGCTCTGGGGCCAACGTCCTGACTTTC. Protein sequence: CASSVGASSGANVLTF.

This clonotype was seen a handful of times. The V call is TRBV4-1, the J call TRBJ1-2, with 9 bases aligning to TRBD1. Germline loops: CDR1 MGHRA, CDR2 YSYEKL. The CDR3 contains 15 residues. The V segment lost 4 bases and the J segment 4 bases; nucleotides outside the gene matches: 7. CDR3 loop: CASSPEGDRVYGYTF. The DNA for the CDR3 is TGCGCCAGCAGCCCGGAGGGGGACAGGGTCTATGGCTACACCTTC.

The rearrangement joins TRBV5-5 to TRBJ1-1, with 8 bases lining up with TRBD1. Germline CDR1 is SGHKS and CDR2 is YYEKEE (reference sequence). Trimming took 5 bases from V and 1 from J; bases not matched to a gene: 1. The CDR3 is 13 residues long. The chain's CDR3 is CASRQGGNTEAFF. DNA for the CDR3: TGTGCCAGCAGACAGGGGGGGAACACTGAAGCTTTCTTT.